This TCR beta chain was captured in a study of response to subunit inactivated influenza vaccine. The study's findings and limits: It was suggested by the authors that few new T cells are recruited by each seasonal influenza vaccination.

In this sample, this clonotype turned up a few times. Its antigen is currently unknown. CDR1 SGHDT and CDR2 YYEEEE come from the germline V gene. The CDR3 has 16 amino acids. V was clipped by 4 bases and J by 5 bases; unmatched bases: 10. Using its own MiXCR run on the RT-PCR reads, TCRdb lists one record per CDR3 protein. The sample holds under 800,000 distinct CDR3 sequences, approximately 13% seen once. The V and J genes are TRBV5-6 and TRBJ2-5, with TRBD2 matching over 11 bases. This specimen was PBMCs from blood, taken approximately 15 days before vaccination. The sequence came from a man aged 45-65 years who received an inactivated influenza vaccine. CDR3 bases: TGTGCCAGCAGCCCATCAATAGCGGGAGGGGATGAGACCCAGTACTTC. Translating it yields CASSPSIAGGDETQYF.